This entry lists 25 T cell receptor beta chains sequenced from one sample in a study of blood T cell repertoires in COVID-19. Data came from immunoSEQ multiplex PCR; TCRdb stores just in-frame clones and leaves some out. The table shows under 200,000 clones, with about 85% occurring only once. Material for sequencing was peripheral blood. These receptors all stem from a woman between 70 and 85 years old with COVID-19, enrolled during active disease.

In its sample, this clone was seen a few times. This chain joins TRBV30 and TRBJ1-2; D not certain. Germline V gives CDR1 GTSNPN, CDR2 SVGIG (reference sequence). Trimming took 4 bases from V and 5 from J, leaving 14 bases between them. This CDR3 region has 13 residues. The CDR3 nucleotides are TGTGCCTGGACGGATCCGGGGATGTATGGCTACACCTTC. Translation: CAWTDPGMYGYTF. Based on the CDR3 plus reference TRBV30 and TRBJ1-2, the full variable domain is SQTIHQWPATLVQPVGSPLSLECTVEGTSNPNLYWYRQAAGRGLQLLFYSVGIGQISSEVPQNLSASRPQDRQFILSSKKLLLSDSGFYLCAWTDPGMYGYTFGSGTRLTVV.

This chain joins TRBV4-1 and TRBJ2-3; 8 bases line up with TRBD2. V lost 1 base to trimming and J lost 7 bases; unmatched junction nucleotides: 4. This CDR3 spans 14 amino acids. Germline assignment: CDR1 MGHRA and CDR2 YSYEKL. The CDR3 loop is CASSQGIAGHTQYF. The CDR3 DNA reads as TGCGCCAGCAGCCAAGGGATAGCGGGGCATACGCAGTATTTT.

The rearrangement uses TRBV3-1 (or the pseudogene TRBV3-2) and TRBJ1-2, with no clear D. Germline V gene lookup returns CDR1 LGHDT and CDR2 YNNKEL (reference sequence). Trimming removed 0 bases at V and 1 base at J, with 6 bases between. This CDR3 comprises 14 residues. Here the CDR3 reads CASSQDTFNYGYTF. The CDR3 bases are TGTGCCAGCAGCCAAGACACATTTAACTATGGCTACACCTTC.

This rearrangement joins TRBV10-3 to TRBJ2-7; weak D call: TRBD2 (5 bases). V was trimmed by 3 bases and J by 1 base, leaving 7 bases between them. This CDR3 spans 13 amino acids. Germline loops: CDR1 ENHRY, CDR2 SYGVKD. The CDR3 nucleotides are TGTGCCATCAGTGACCGGGATTCCTACGAGCAGTACTTC. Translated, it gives CAISDRDSYEQYF.

The CDR3 spells CATAWGGNQPQHF. DNA of the CDR3: TGTGCCACCGCTTGGGGGGGGAATCAGCCCCAGCATTTT. The chain carries TRBV19 and TRBJ1-5; weak D call: TRBD1 (5 bases). The CDR3 length is 13 residues. V lost 10 bases to trimming and J lost 4 bases, with 14 bases between them. Germline values: CDR1 LNHDA, CDR2 SQIVND (reference sequence).

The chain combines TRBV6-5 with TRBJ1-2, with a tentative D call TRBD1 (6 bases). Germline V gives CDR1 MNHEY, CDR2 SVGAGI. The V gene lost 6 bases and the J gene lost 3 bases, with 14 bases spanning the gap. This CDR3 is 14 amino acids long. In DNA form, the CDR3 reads TGTGCCAGCAGACCACCGGGACAACACTATGGCTACACCTTC. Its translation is CASRPPGQHYGYTF.

The CDR3 DNA sequence: TGTGCCAGCAGTGCCAGACAGGGCCATTACGAGCAGTACTTC. Translating it yields CASSARQGHYEQYF. The chain combines TRBV2 with TRBJ2-7; 7 bases match TRBD1. The CDR3 is made up of 14 amino acids. After removal of 4 bases from V and 4 bases from J, the junction contained 7 bases not matched to a gene. Germline lookup yields CDR1 SNHLY and CDR2 FYNNEI.

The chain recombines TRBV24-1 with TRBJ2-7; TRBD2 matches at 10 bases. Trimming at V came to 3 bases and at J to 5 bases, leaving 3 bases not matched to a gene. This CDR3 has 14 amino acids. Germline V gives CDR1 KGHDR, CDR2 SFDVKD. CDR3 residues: CATSDPSGSDEQYF. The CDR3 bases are TGTGCCACCAGTGATCCTAGCGGGAGTGACGAGCAGTACTTC.

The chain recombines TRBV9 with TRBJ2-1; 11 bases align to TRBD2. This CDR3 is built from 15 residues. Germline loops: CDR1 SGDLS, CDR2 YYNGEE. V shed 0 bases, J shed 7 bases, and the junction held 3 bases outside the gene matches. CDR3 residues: CASSVASGGRNEQFF. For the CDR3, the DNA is TGTGCCAGCAGCGTAGCTAGCGGGGGGAGGAATGAGCAGTTCTTC.

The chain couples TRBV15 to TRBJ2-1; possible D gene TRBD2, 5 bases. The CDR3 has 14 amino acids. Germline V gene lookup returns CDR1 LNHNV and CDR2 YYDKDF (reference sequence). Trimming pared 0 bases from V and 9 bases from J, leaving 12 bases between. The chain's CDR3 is CATSRDGRVTEQFF. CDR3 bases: TGTGCCACCAGCAGAGATGGGCGGGTAACTGAGCAGTTCTTC.

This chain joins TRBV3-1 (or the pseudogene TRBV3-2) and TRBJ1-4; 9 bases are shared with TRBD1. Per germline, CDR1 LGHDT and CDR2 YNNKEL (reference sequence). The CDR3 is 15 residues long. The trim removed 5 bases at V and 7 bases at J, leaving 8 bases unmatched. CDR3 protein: CASSSRQGGGEKLFF. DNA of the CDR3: TGTGCCAGCAGCTCCCGACAGGGGGGAGGTGAAAAACTGTTTTTT.

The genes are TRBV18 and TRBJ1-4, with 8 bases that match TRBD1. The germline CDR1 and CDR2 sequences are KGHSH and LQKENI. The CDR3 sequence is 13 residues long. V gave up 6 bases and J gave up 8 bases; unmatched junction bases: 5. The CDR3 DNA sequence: TGTGCCAGCTCCGGACAGGGCGAGGAAAAACTGTTTTTT. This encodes CASSGQGEEKLFF.

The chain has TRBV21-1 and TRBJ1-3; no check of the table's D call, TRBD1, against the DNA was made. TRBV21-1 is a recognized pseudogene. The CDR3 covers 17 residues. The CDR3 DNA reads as TGTGCCAGCAGCAAAGGGGTGGTCAGGGCCCAATCGGGCACCATATATTTT. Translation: CASSKGVVRAQSGTIYF.

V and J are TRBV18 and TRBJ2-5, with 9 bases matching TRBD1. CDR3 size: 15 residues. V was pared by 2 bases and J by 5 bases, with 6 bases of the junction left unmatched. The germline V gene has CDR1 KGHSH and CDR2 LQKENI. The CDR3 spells CASSPDRGTLETQYF. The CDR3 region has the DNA TGTGCCAGCTCACCAGACAGGGGGACTCTCGAGACCCAGTACTTC.

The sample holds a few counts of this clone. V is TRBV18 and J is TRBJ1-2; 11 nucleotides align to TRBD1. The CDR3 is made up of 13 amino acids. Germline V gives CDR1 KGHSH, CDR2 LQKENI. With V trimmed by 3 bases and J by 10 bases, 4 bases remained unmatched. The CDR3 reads CASSPGQGDVYTF. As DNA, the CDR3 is TGTGCCAGCTCACCGGGACAGGGGGATGTCTACACCTTC.

In nucleotides, the CDR3 is TGTGCCAGCTCACCTAGACAGGGGGAAGCTTTCTTT. It codes for CASSPRQGEAFF. The genes are TRBV18 and TRBJ1-1; 8 positions match TRBD1. The CDR3 runs 12 residues. From germline, CDR1 is KGHSH and CDR2 LQKENI. The trim removed 3 bases at V and 8 bases at J, leaving 2 bases unmatched.

CDR3 sequence: CASSPGQANYGYTF. The CDR3 DNA sequence: TGTGCCAGCTCCCCAGGACAGGCGAACTATGGCTACACCTTC. The chain joins TRBV28 to TRBJ1-2; TRBD1 matches 7 bases. With V trimmed by 8 bases and J by 2 bases, 8 bases remained unmatched. CDR3 length: 14 amino acids. CDR1 and CDR2 (germline): MDHEN, SYDVKM.

The CDR3 loop reads CASSQGTGTGGRGDTQYF. In DNA, the CDR3 is TGTGCCAGCAGCCAGGGAACCGGGACAGGGGGCCGGGGAGATACGCAGTATTTT. The rearrangement joins TRBV14 to TRBJ2-3; 12 bases are a match to TRBD1. There are 18 residues in the CDR3. Germline V gene lookup returns CDR1 SGHDN and CDR2 FVKESK. The V gene end was trimmed by 3 bases and the J gene end by 5 bases; junction bases not matched to a gene: 12.

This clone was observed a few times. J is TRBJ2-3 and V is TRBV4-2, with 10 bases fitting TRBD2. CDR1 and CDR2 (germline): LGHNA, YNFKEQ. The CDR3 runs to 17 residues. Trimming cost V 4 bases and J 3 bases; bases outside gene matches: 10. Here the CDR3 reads CASSRTGTSDGTDTQYF. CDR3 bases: TGTGCCAGCAGCCGAACCGGGACTAGCGATGGTACAGATACGCAGTATTTT.

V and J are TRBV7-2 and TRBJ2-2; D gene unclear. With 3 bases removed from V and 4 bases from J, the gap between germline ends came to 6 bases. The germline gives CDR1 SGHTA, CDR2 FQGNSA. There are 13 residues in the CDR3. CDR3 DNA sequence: TGTGCCAGCAGCTTGAGGAGCACCGGGGAGCTGTTTTTT. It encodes CASSLRSTGELFF.

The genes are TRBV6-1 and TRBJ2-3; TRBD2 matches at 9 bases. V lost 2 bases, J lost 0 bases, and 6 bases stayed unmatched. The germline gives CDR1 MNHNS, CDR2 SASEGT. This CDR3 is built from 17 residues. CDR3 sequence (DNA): TGTGCCAGCAGTGAATCTAGCGGGGCTATAAGCACAGATACGCAGTATTTT. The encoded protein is CASSESSGAISTDTQYF.

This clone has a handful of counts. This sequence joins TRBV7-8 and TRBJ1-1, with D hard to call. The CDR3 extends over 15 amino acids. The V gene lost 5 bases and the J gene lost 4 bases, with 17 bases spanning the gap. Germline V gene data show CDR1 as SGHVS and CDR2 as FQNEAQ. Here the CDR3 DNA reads TGTGCCAGCAGCCTTAAGCCCACACGGGGCACTGAAGCTTTCTTT. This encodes CASSLKPTRGTEAFF.

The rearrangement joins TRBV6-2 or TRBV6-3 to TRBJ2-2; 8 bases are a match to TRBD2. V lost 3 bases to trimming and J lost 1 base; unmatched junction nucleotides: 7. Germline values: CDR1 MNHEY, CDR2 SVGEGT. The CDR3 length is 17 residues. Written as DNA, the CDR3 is TGTGCCAGCAGTTATAATCGGGGGGGTCAGAACACCGGGGAGCTGTTTTTT. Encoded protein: CASSYNRGGQNTGELFF.

The chain's CDR3 is CSVVGTFNTGELFF. CDR3 sequence (DNA): TGCAGCGTTGTAGGGACATTTAACACCGGGGAGCTGTTTTTT. The rearrangement joins TRBV29-1 to TRBJ2-2, with D possibly TRBD1 on 6 matching bases. CDR3 length: 14 residues. Germline V gene sequence: CDR1 SQVTM, CDR2 ANQGSEA. Trimming cost V 4 bases and J 2 bases, with 11 bases left between them.

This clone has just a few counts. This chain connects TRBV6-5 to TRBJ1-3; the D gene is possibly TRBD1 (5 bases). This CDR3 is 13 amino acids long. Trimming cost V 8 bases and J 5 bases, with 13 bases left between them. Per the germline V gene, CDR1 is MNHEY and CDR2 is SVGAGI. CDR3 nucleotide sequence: TGTGCCAGCCTGACAGTTTTTAGAAACACCATATATTTT. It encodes CASLTVFRNTIYF.